These 21 T cell receptor beta chains came from one sample sequenced in a study of cytomegalovirus exposure and HLA in healthy donors. Primers for the PCR totalled 60 Vbeta and 13 Jbeta. The method was immunoSEQ multiplex PCR; TCRdb's version includes in-frame clones alone and lacks a portion of them. The sample shows tens of thousands of clones, about 68% of them seen only once. Sequenced input: PBMCs. The receptors were gathered from a woman aged 25 to 39 in good health and CMV-seropositive.

This clone came up once. J is TRBJ1-2 and V is TRBV19; the D gene is possibly TRBD1 (6 bases). V was cut by 5 bases and J by 4 bases, with 11 bases left in between. CDR3 length: 13 residues. CDR1 and CDR2 (germline): LNHDA, SQIVND (reference sequence). The CDR3 protein is CASSPEGVYGYTF. CDR3 nucleotide sequence: TGTGCCAGTAGTCCAGAGGGGGTCTATGGCTACACCTTC.

This clone has a single count. The CDR3, as DNA: TGCGCCAGCAGCCAAGGTCCCTCCCTACTAGCGGAGTCTGACAATGAGCAGTTCTTC. It is translated as CASSQGPSLLAESDNEQFF. This chain joins TRBV4-1 and TRBJ2-1; 8 bases are shared with TRBD2. The CDR3 is 19 residues long. Losses at the gene ends were 1 base for V and 5 bases for J; bases not matched to a gene: 16. Germline V gives CDR1 MGHRA, CDR2 YSYEKL.

This chain links TRBV19 with TRBJ2-4; 9 positions agree with TRBD1. From germline, CDR1 is LNHDA and CDR2 SQIVND (reference sequence). The CDR3 has 11 residues. V dropped 5 bases and J dropped 13; count of bases not matched to a gene: 3. The CDR3 region has the DNA TGTGCCAGTAGTGGGGACAGGGAACAGTACTTC. Translation gives CASSGDREQYF.

This chain uses TRBV27 with TRBJ2-2, with 7 bases matching TRBD2. With V trimmed by 3 bases and J by 8 bases, 12 bases remained unmatched. The CDR3 is made up of 16 amino acids. Germline CDR1 reads MNHEY; CDR2 reads SMNVEV (reference sequence). This CDR3 reads CASSFWEGGRVGELFF. Here the CDR3 DNA reads TGTGCCAGCAGTTTTTGGGAAGGCGGGAGAGTTGGGGAGCTGTTTTTT.

The chain is built from TRBV10-2 and TRBJ2-5, with 8 bases matching TRBD1. V gave up 10 bases and J gave up 4 bases; unmatched junction bases: 20. Germline values: CDR1 WSHSY, CDR2 SAAADI. The CDR3 has 17 amino acids. CDR3 sequence: CATQGFLWQGAAETQYF. The DNA for the CDR3 is TGCGCCACCCAGGGATTTCTATGGCAGGGGGCGGCAGAGACCCAGTACTTC.

This clone was counted a few times. DNA of the CDR3: TGTGCCAGCAGCCCTCGGACAGCGAGTAGCTACGAGCAGTACTTC. It encodes CASSPRTASSYEQYF. V gene TRBV7-9 combines with J gene TRBJ2-7; a weak D match, TRBD1 (6 bases). Germline V lookup: CDR1 SEHNR, CDR2 FQNEAQ (reference sequence). The CDR3 runs to 15 residues. Trimming stripped 5 bases from V and 3 bases from J, with 17 bases between.

The chain is built from TRBV6-1 and TRBJ2-4; the D is unclear. Germline CDR1 and CDR2: MNHNS and SASEGT. V was trimmed by 3 bases and J by 8 bases, leaving 8 bases between them. The CDR3 runs to 12 residues. This CDR3 reads CASSEGRDIQYF. The CDR3 coding sequence is TGTGCCAGCAGTGAGGGTCGGGACATTCAGTACTTC.

This sequence joins TRBV7-8 and TRBJ2-5, with 9 bases aligning to TRBD1. Germline trimming cut 0 bases from V and 5 bases from J; bases unmatched to any gene: 13. Germline-derived CDR1 and CDR2 are SGHVS and FQNEAQ. The CDR3 covers 18 residues. Here the CDR3 reads CASSLATRDRALRETQYF. The DNA for the CDR3 is TGTGCCAGCAGCTTAGCCACTAGGGACAGGGCCCTTCGGGAGACCCAGTACTTC.

This chain connects TRBV19 to TRBJ2-7, with 9 bases fitting TRBD2. The CDR3 is 14 amino acids. V gave up 3 bases and J gave up 7 bases; unmatched junction bases: 7. Germline V gene data show CDR1 as LNHDA and CDR2 as SQIVND (reference sequence). The CDR3 loop is CASSMGLAGSEQYF. In nucleotides, the CDR3 is TGTGCCAGTAGTATGGGGCTAGCGGGAAGTGAGCAGTACTTC.

V is TRBV7-8 and J is TRBJ1-1; D remains unclear. V was cut by 5 bases and J by 2 bases, with 9 bases left in between. Germline assignment: CDR1 SGHVS and CDR2 FQNEAQ. This CDR3 has 13 amino acids. The CDR3 DNA reads as TGTGCCAGCAGCCCGAAAACAAACACTGAAGCTTTCTTT. It translates to CASSPKTNTEAFF. Using reference TRBV7-8 and TRBJ1-1 for the parts outside the CDR3, the full variable domain is GAGVSQSPRYKVAKRGQDVALRCDPISGHVSLFWYQQALGQGPEFLTYFQNEAQLDKSGLPSDRFFAERPEGSVSTLKIQRTQQEDSAVYLCASSPKTNTEAFFGQGTRLTVV.

The rearrangement uses TRBV30 and TRBJ2-7; TRBD2 is a possible D gene (5 bases). The germline gives CDR1 GTSNPN, CDR2 SVGIG (reference sequence). The CDR3 totals 14 residues. The ends were cut back, 4 bases at V and 0 bases at J, with 13 bases in the middle. The CDR3 is CAWMAAASSYEQYF. As DNA, the CDR3 is TGTGCCTGGATGGCAGCGGCAAGCTCCTACGAGCAGTACTTC.

This rearrangement joins TRBV15 to TRBJ2-7, with D perhaps TRBD1 (7 bases). The V end lost 0 bases, the J end lost 4 bases, and 10 bases lay between the germline ends. The CDR3 covers 14 residues. Per the germline V gene, CDR1 is LNHNV and CDR2 is YYDKDF (reference sequence). The CDR3 sequence is CATSREQGRYEQYF. CDR3 sequence (DNA): TGTGCCACCAGCAGAGAACAGGGGAGGTACGAGCAGTACTTC. The full variable domain, its missing parts supplied by reference TRBV15 and TRBJ2-7, is DAMVIQNPRYQVTQFGKPVTLSCSQTLNHNVMYWYQQKSSQAPKLLFHYYDKDFNNEADTPDNFQSRRPNTSFCFLDIRSPGLGDTAMYLCATSREQGRYEQYFGPGTRLTVT.

The V and J genes are TRBV10-3 and TRBJ2-2; D unresolved. CDR1 is ENHRY, CDR2 SYGVKD, per germline. V lost 5 bases to trimming and J lost 5 bases, with 9 bases between them. This CDR3 is built from 13 residues. CDR3 residues: CAISRVGTGELFF. CDR3 DNA: TGTGCCATCAGTCGGGTCGGAACCGGGGAGCTGTTTTTT.

The chain combines TRBV6-5 with TRBJ2-7; TRBD1 matches at 8 bases. J was trimmed by 3 bases and V by 2 bases; bases with no gene match: 6. Germline lookup yields CDR1 MNHEY and CDR2 SVGAGI. The CDR3 contains 15 residues. The CDR3 region has the DNA TGTGCCAGCAGTTACCGAGGACAGGGTAGCTACGAGCAGTACTTC. As protein: CASSYRGQGSYEQYF.

This clone was seen a few times. The chain joins TRBV10-1 to TRBJ2-3; D is uncertain. Trimming removed 0 bases at V and 2 bases at J, with 9 bases between. The CDR3 covers 15 residues. In germline, CDR1 is WNHNN, CDR2 SYGVQD (reference sequence). The CDR3 sequence: CASSESPDNTDTQYF. CDR3 DNA sequence: TGCGCCAGCAGTGAGTCGCCAGATAACACAGATACGCAGTATTTT.

The chain recombines TRBV6-5 with TRBJ2-7, with D hard to call. Germline CDR1 reads MNHEY; CDR2 reads SVGAGI. Trimming cost V 6 bases and J 0 bases, with 6 bases left between them. This CDR3 contains 12 residues. The CDR3 nucleotides are TGTGCCAGCAGGCGACACTCCTACGAGCAGTACTTC. This gives the protein CASRRHSYEQYF.

The chain couples TRBV19 to TRBJ1-5; D gene ambiguous. The V end lost 9 bases, the J end lost 4 bases, and 10 bases lay between the germline ends. CDR3 length: 12 amino acids. Germline CDR1 LNHDA, CDR2 SQIVND (reference sequence). CDR3 residues: CASRSGNQPQHF. CDR3 DNA: TGTGCCAGCCGGTCCGGGAATCAGCCCCAGCATTTT.

This chain uses TRBV4-3 with TRBJ2-3; 8 bases match TRBD1. The CDR3 is 13 amino acids. V gave up 4 bases and J gave up 6 bases; unmatched junction bases: 3. Germline CDR1 LGHNA, CDR2 YSLEER. The CDR3 region is CASSPQGADTQYF. Written as DNA, the CDR3 is TGCGCCAGCAGCCCCCAGGGGGCCGATACGCAGTATTTT.

The CDR3 bases are TGTGCCGGTTACGGGGGCGGGGAGCTGTTTTTT. Translating gives CAGYGGGELFF. The V gene is TRBV28, the J gene TRBJ2-2; weak D call: TRBD2 (6 bases). The V and J ends lost 11 bases and 7 bases respectively, with 11 bases between them. CDR3 length: 11 amino acids. The germline gives CDR1 MDHEN, CDR2 SYDVKM.

The chain employs TRBV28 and TRBJ1-1; D remains unclear. V lost 5 bases and J lost 5, with 18 bases in between. CDR1 and CDR2 (germline): MDHEN, SYDVKM. The CDR3 sequence is 15 residues long. The CDR3 loop is CASSPMSFSRTEAFF. The CDR3 nucleotides are TGTGCCAGCAGTCCGATGTCCTTTAGTCGGACTGAAGCTTTCTTT.

The chain carries TRBV11-2 and TRBJ1-5; D is unresolved. The CDR3 consists of 15 residues. V lost 0 bases, J lost 5 bases, and 11 bases lay in between. Per the germline V gene, CDR1 is SGHAT and CDR2 is FQNNGV. The CDR3 sequence: CASSLEASPHQPQHF. DNA of the CDR3: TGTGCCAGCAGCTTAGAGGCCTCCCCCCATCAGCCCCAGCATTTT.